Listed below are T cell receptor beta chains from one sample, sequenced in a study of beta chain features in type 1 diabetes. Profiling relied on immunoSEQ multiplex PCR, and the TCRdb table lists in-frame clones only, not all of them. The table has more than 250,000 clones, roughly 13% seen once. Sequencing was carried out using naive CD4+ T cells from blood. Receptors originate from a man aged 25 to 40 with type 1 diabetes. CDR3s include the opening cysteine and the closing phenylalanine or tryptophan. A D gene is named only where the DNA matches it firmly.

d_gene: -
j_gene: TRBJ2-3
v_gene: TRBV5-6
CDR3aa: CASSTRTSRYF

d_gene: TRBD2
j_gene: TRBJ2-1
v_gene: TRBV2
CDR3aa: CASSGLAGYNEQFF

d_gene: -
j_gene: TRBJ1-5
v_gene: TRBV5-8
CDR3aa: CASSLADYSNQPQHF

d_gene: -
j_gene: TRBJ2-3
v_gene: TRBV7-9
CDR3aa: CASSFLQGRGTDTQYF

d_gene: TRBD2
j_gene: TRBJ2-1
v_gene: TRBV29-1
CDR3aa: CSVSPTTSGYNEQFF

d_gene: -
j_gene: TRBJ2-1
v_gene: TRBV18
CDR3aa: CASSPSTDYNEQFF

d_gene: -
j_gene: TRBJ1-1
v_gene: TRBV7-3
CDR3aa: CASSSTGWTEAFF

d_gene: TRBD1
j_gene: TRBJ1-4
v_gene: TRBV5-1
CDR3aa: CASSPQGAREKLFF

d_gene: -
j_gene: TRBJ2-1
v_gene: TRBV29-1
CDR3aa: CLAAYYNEQFF

d_gene: TRBD2
j_gene: TRBJ2-1
v_gene: TRBV7-2
CDR3aa: CASRAGTSYNEQFF

d_gene: -
j_gene: TRBJ2-7
v_gene: TRBV6-5
CDR3aa: CASSGLSYEQYF

d_gene: -
j_gene: TRBJ2-1
v_gene: TRBV5-1
CDR3aa: CASSLERSNSYNEQFF

d_gene: -
j_gene: TRBJ2-5
v_gene: TRBV19
CDR3aa: CASSLNMDIAAETQYF

d_gene: -
j_gene: TRBJ1-5
v_gene: TRBV27
CDR3aa: CASSTLGKAPQHF

d_gene: TRBD2
j_gene: TRBJ2-1
v_gene: TRBV25-1
CDR3aa: CASSFLAGVVDEQFF

d_gene: -
j_gene: TRBJ2-1
v_gene: TRBV7-2
CDR3aa: CASSLSGYEQFF

d_gene: -
j_gene: -
v_gene: TRBV28
CDR3aa: CASSLASNYEQYF

d_gene: -
j_gene: TRBJ2-2
v_gene: TRBV6-1
CDR3aa: CASNRNVNTGELFF

d_gene: -
j_gene: TRBJ1-4
v_gene: TRBV4-2
CDR3aa: CASSQSSLDEKLFF

d_gene: -
j_gene: TRBJ2-4
v_gene: TRBV6-5
CDR3aa: CASSYSGAAKAIQYF

d_gene: -
j_gene: TRBJ1-1
v_gene: TRBV20-1
CDR3aa: CSATTGEAFF

d_gene: -
j_gene: TRBJ2-3
v_gene: TRBV4-3
CDR3aa: CASSQGYRVDTQYF

d_gene: -
j_gene: TRBJ2-2
v_gene: TRBV2
CDR3aa: CASYREAGELFF

d_gene: -
j_gene: TRBJ1-1
v_gene: TRBV30
CDR3aa: CAWRLMNTEAFF

d_gene: -
j_gene: TRBJ1-2
v_gene: TRBV7-9
CDR3aa: CASSFEHHNYGYTF

d_gene: TRBD1
j_gene: TRBJ1-2
v_gene: TRBV18
CDR3aa: CASSPVGQNYGYTF

d_gene: -
j_gene: TRBJ2-3
v_gene: TRBV7-3
CDR3aa: CASSGGTSSTDTQYF

d_gene: -
j_gene: TRBJ2-2
v_gene: TRBV27
CDR3aa: CASSPKGFTGELFF

d_gene: -
j_gene: TRBJ1-5
v_gene: TRBV30
CDR3aa: CAWSGNRRDQPQHF

d_gene: -
j_gene: TRBJ1-5
v_gene: TRBV4-2
CDR3aa: CASSQDRRQATGQPQHF

d_gene: -
j_gene: TRBJ2-3
v_gene: TRBV5-1
CDR3aa: CASSAVQGGDTQYF

d_gene: TRBD1
j_gene: TRBJ1-1
v_gene: TRBV7-9
CDR3aa: CAAGRGILSGTEAFF

d_gene: TRBD2
j_gene: TRBJ2-7
v_gene: TRBV6-4
CDR3aa: CASSDYPAGEQYF

d_gene: TRBD1
j_gene: TRBJ1-2
v_gene: TRBV10-3
CDR3aa: CAISEFQGARGYTF

d_gene: TRBD2
j_gene: TRBJ2-5
v_gene: TRBV4-2
CDR3aa: CASSLPGLATETQYF

d_gene: -
j_gene: TRBJ2-2
v_gene: TRBV11-2
CDR3aa: CASEDRKNTGELFF

d_gene: -
j_gene: TRBJ2-1
v_gene: TRBV6-1
CDR3aa: CASRTDPLSYNEQFF

d_gene: TRBD2
j_gene: TRBJ2-7
v_gene: TRBV9
CDR3aa: CASSRTSGNYEQYF

d_gene: -
j_gene: TRBJ2-3
v_gene: TRBV18
CDR3aa: CASSPDSGTDTQYF

d_gene: TRBD2
j_gene: TRBJ2-7
v_gene: TRBV6-5
CDR3aa: CASRTTSGYEQYF

d_gene: -
j_gene: TRBJ2-1
v_gene: TRBV29-1
CDR3aa: CSVTMAGTYNEQFF

d_gene: -
j_gene: TRBJ2-3
v_gene: TRBV6-5
CDR3aa: CASSYKRNTDTQYF

d_gene: TRBD2
j_gene: TRBJ2-2
v_gene: TRBV4-2
CDR3aa: CASSQESSGTNTGELFF

d_gene: -
j_gene: TRBJ2-1
v_gene: TRBV7-9
CDR3aa: CARMLRGWWNEQFF

d_gene: TRBD2
j_gene: TRBJ2-1
v_gene: TRBV7-9
CDR3aa: CASSFGGSYYNEQFF

d_gene: -
j_gene: TRBJ1-5
v_gene: TRBV18
CDR3aa: CASSPYRVGDQPQHF

d_gene: TRBD2
j_gene: TRBJ2-1
v_gene: TRBV28
CDR3aa: CASSLSLRPSGRQFF

d_gene: TRBD2
j_gene: TRBJ2-3
v_gene: TRBV5-4
CDR3aa: CASSLRSGRSDTQYF

d_gene: -
j_gene: TRBJ1-5
v_gene: TRBV2
CDR3aa: CASTIEGPRNQPQHF

d_gene: -
j_gene: TRBJ2-7
v_gene: TRBV21-1
CDR3aa: CASSFVRGLAGGSSYEQYF

d_gene: -
j_gene: TRBJ1-5
v_gene: TRBV30
CDR3aa: CAWSATTPFQPQHF

d_gene: TRBD2
j_gene: TRBJ2-7
v_gene: TRBV25-1
CDR3aa: CASSRRAGGLIDEQYF

d_gene: -
j_gene: TRBJ1-1
v_gene: TRBV29-1
CDR3aa: CSAGGAPNTEAFF

d_gene: -
j_gene: TRBJ1-5
v_gene: TRBV21-1
CDR3aa: CASRSGVVYNQPQHF

d_gene: TRBD1
j_gene: TRBJ1-1
v_gene: TRBV27
CDR3aa: CASSLDRGHTEAFF

d_gene: -
j_gene: TRBJ2-5
v_gene: TRBV27
CDR3aa: CASSLAAYYRGETQYF

d_gene: -
j_gene: TRBJ2-3
v_gene: TRBV7-6
CDR3aa: CASTPMQSTDTQYF

d_gene: -
j_gene: TRBJ2-7
v_gene: TRBV21-1
CDR3aa: CASSKEGQGNYEQYF

d_gene: -
j_gene: TRBJ2-7
v_gene: TRBV7-9
CDR3aa: CASSKGGAGSYEQYF

d_gene: -
j_gene: TRBJ2-1
v_gene: TRBV7-3
CDR3aa: CASSFGTGSYNEQFF